This is a list of T cell receptor beta chains from one sample in a study of blood T cells in healthy people across ages. MiXCR, applied by TCRdb to the 5' RACE reads, yields one record per CDR3 protein. Of around 970,000 distinct CDR3 sequences listed, roughly half are singletons. The source material was blood. The receptors shown here come from a woman aged 60 to 75 in good health. CDR3s include the opening cysteine and the closing phenylalanine or tryptophan. A D gene is named only where the DNA matches it firmly. Clone size is shown for a subset of rows, as once, few, many or a class of expanded clone.

>TRBJ2-7|few|15|NA|TRBV4-1
TGCGCCAGCAGCCAAGGACGACAGTTTTCCGACGAGCAGTACTTC
CASSQGRQFSDEQYF
>TRBJ2-3|many|18|NA|TRBV3-1
TGTGCCAGCAGCCAAGATAGCCCTGGCAGGGACTTAACAGATACGCAGTATTTT
CASSQDSPGRDLTDTQYF
>TRBJ2-5|NA|18|TRBD2|TRBV19
TGTGCCAGTAGTAAGAGGACTAGCGGGATGACGTACCAAGAGACCCAGTACTTC
CASSKRTSGMTYQETQYF
>TRBJ2-1|NA|16|TRBD2|TRBV28
TGTGTCAGCAGTTTATTTCCTGCTAGCGGGAGATGGGAGCAGTTCTTC
CVSSLFPASGRWEQFF
>TRBJ2-7|NA|12|TRBD1|TRBV18
TGTGCCAGCGCACCACAGGGGAACGAGCAGTACTTC
CASAPQGNEQYF
>TRBJ1-6|few|14|TRBD1|TRBV7-2
TGTGCCAGCAGCCCCGACAGGGAAAGCTCACCCCTCCACTTT
CASSPDRESSPLHF
>TRBJ2-7|NA|15|TRBD2|TRBV20-1
TGCAGTGCTAGAGGAGTGGCGGGAGTTTCTTACGAGCAGTACTTC
CSARGVAGVSYEQYF
>TRBJ2-4|few|14|TRBD2|TRBV29-1
TGCAGCGTTGAGGGGGGACTAGCGGACCCTGGGCAGTACTTC
CSVEGGLADPGQYF
>TRBJ1-1|NA|12|NA|TRBV28
TGTGCCAGCACACAGGCGAACACTGAAGCTTTCTTT
CASTQANTEAFF
>TRBJ1-6|NA|19|NA|TRBV2
TGTGCCAGCCTTAGAACGATTAACAGCGGACAATATAGGGCTTCACCCCTCCACTTT
CASLRTINSGQYRASPLHF
>TRBJ2-6|NA|18|NA|TRBV7-9
TGTGCCAGCAGCTTTGGCCCAGTGCACGTCTCTGGGGCCAACGTCCTGACTTTC
CASSFGPVHVSGANVLTF
>TRBJ2-7|NA|15|NA|TRBV7-7
TGTGCCAGCAGCTTAGCAACCGGGACGTCCTACGAGCAGTACTTC
CASSLATGTSYEQYF
>TRBJ2-1|NA|16|TRBD2|TRBV10-3
TGTGCCATCAGTGAGGGGCTAGCGGATACTTACAATGAGCAGTTCTTC
CAISEGLADTYNEQFF
>TRBJ2-7|few|17|TRBD2|TRBV7-8
TGTGCCAGCAGCTCCCCAAACTTGGCGGGAGGGTACTACGAGCAGTACTTC
CASSSPNLAGGYYEQYF
>TRBJ2-3|NA|14|NA|TRBV9
TGTGCCAGCAGCTTCCGGGTCCTCACAGATACGCAGTATTTT
CASSFRVLTDTQYF
>TRBJ2-3|few|14|TRBD1|TRBV6-5
TGTGCCTGCCGGGACAGGGGGAGCACAGATACGCAGTATTTT
CACRDRGSTDTQYF
>TRBJ2-5|few|15|NA|TRBV2
TGTGCCAGCAGTGAATTATACAGGACCCAAGAGACCCAGTACTTC
CASSELYRTQETQYF
>TRBJ2-7|NA|13|TRBD1|TRBV20-1
TGCAGTGCTGACCGGGGACAGGGCTACGAGCAGTACTTC
CSADRGQGYEQYF
>TRBJ1-1|NA|16|NA|TRBV10-2
TGCGCCAGCAGTGGTGGTTACAGGCCCAAGAACACTGAAGCTTTCTTT
CASSGGYRPKNTEAFF
>TRBJ2-3|NA|12|TRBD1|TRBV20-1
TGCAGTGCACCAGGGGGTTCAGATACGCAGTATTTT
CSAPGGSDTQYF
>TRBJ2-7|once|16|TRBD2|TRBV12-3/TRBV12-4
TGTGCCAGCAGTTTAGTAGCGGGAGGGATAACCTACGAGCAGTACTTC
CASSLVAGGITYEQYF
>TRBJ2-7|NA|14|TRBD2|TRBV6-5
TGTGCCAGCAGTTATGCTGCGGGAGCGTACGAGCAGTACTTC
CASSYAAGAYEQYF
>TRBJ2-7|few|13|NA|TRBV5-1
TGCGCCAGCTCGGATCGAAAGGCCCTCGAGCAGTACTTC
CASSDRKALEQYF
>TRBJ2-3|NA|16|NA|TRBV2
TGTGCCAGCATCGTTCGGAGGATAGGGGGCACAGATACGCAGTATTTT
CASIVRRIGGTDTQYF
>TRBJ2-1|NA|14|NA|TRBV7-2
TGTGCCAGCAGCTTAGGGTCCGGGACGGGTGAGCAGTTCTTC
CASSLGSGTGEQFF
>TRBJ2-2|NA|15|NA|TRBV27
TGTGCTAGCAGTTTATTCCGGGGACCAACCGGGGAGCTGTTTTTT
CASSLFRGPTGELFF
>TRBJ2-3|NA|16|TRBD2|TRBV5-1
TGCGCCAGCAGCCGGGAAGGGACTAGCGGCACAGATACGCAGTATTTT
CASSREGTSGTDTQYF
>TRBJ1-6|few|14|TRBD1|TRBV28
TGTGCCAGCAGTTGGGGACAGGGGATTTCACCCCTCCACTTT
CASSWGQGISPLHF
>TRBJ1-5|NA|14|TRBD1|TRBV2
TGTGCCAGCACCCAGGGGGGGGCTATTCAGCCCCAGCATTTT
CASTQGGAIQPQHF
>TRBJ2-5|many|16|TRBD2|TRBV10-3
TGTGCCATCAGTGACCCCGGGACTAGCTTCGCCGAGACCCAGTACTTC
CAISDPGTSFAETQYF
>TRBJ2-5|NA|14|NA|TRBV6-2/TRBV6-3
TGTGCCAGCAGTTACTCGTACGGTCAAGAGACCCAGTACTTC
CASSYSYGQETQYF
>TRBJ1-1|NA|16|TRBD1|TRBV10-3
TGTGCCATCAGTGGGGCAGGGGGGTTTATTAACACTGAAGCTTTCTTT
CAISGAGGFINTEAFF
>TRBJ2-7|NA|16|TRBD2|TRBV27
TGTGCCAGCAGTACCCTTCGGACTAGCGTCTCCTACGAGCAGTACTTC
CASSTLRTSVSYEQYF
>TRBJ2-4|few|16|TRBD1|TRBV12-3/TRBV12-4
TGTGCCAGCATCCCGGACAGGTCCCTAGCCAAAAACATTCAGTACTTC
CASIPDRSLAKNIQYF
>TRBJ2-1|many|13|NA|TRBV11-3
TGTGCCAGCAGCTTCGGGGCAGACAATGAGCAGTTCTTC
CASSFGADNEQFF
>TRBJ2-7|few|15|NA|TRBV28
TGTGCCAGCAGTTCACATAGCGGACCCCGATCCGAGCAGTACTTC
CASSSHSGPRSEQYF
>TRBJ1-5|NA|13|TRBD1|TRBV10-2
TGCGCCAGCAAGGGACAGGGCAATCAGCCCCAGCATTTT
CASKGQGNQPQHF
>TRBJ2-7|few|13|TRBD1|TRBV7-2
TGTGCCAGCAGCTACCAACAGGGGAGCGAGCAGTACTTC
CASSYQQGSEQYF
>TRBJ2-3|NA|16|TRBD2|TRBV9
TGTGCCAGCAGCCCCCAAGGGACTAGCGGCACAGATACGCAGTATTTT
CASSPQGTSGTDTQYF
>TRBJ2-5|NA|15|TRBD2|TRBV7-2
TGTGCCACCCAGAGAGCGGGAGGGCCGGGGTATGAGCAGTACTTC
CATQRAGGPGYEQYF
>TRBJ1-5|NA|16|TRBD1|TRBV24-1
TGTGCCACCAGTGACCCCGGACAGGGGAAAGGGGAGCCCCAGCATTTT
CATSDPGQGKGEPQHF
>TRBJ2-7|few|18|TRBD2|TRBV6-2/TRBV6-3
TGTGCCAGCAGTCAAACTAGCGGGAGTGTGAGTTTCTCCTACGAGCAGTACTTC
CASSQTSGSVSFSYEQYF